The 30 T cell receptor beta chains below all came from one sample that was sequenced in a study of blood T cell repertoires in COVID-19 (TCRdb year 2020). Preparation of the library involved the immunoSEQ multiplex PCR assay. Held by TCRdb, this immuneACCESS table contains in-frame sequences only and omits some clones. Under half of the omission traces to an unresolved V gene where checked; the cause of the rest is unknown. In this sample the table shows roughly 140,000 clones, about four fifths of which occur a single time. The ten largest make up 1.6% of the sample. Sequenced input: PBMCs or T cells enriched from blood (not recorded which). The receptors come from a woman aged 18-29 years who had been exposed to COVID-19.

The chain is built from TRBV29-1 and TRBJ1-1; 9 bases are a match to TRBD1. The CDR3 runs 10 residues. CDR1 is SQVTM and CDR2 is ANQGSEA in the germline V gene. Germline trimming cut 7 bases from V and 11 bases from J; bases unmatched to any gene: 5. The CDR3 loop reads CSAGDRAAFF. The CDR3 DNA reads TGCAGCGCCGGGGACAGGGCCGCTTTCTTT.

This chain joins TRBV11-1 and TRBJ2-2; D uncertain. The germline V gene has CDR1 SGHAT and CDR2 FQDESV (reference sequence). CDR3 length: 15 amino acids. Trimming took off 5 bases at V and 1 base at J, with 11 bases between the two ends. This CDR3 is CASSPRNRNTGELFF. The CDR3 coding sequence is TGTGCCAGCAGCCCCCGGAACAGGAACACCGGGGAGCTGTTTTTT.

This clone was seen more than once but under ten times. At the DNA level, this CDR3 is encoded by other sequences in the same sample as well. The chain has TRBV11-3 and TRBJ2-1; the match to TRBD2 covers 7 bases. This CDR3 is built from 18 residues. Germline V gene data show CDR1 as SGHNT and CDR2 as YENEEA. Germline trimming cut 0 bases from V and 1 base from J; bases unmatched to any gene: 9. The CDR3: CASSLDQGGSGSYNEQFF. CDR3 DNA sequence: TGTGCCAGCAGCTTAGATCAGGGAGGTAGCGGGTCCTACAATGAGCAGTTCTTC.

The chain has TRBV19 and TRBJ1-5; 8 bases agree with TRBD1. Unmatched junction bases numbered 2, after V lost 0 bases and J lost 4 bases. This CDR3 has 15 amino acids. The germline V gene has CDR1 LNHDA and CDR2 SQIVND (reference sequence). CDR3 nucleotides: TGTGCCAGTAGTATAGACAGGGGGCTGAATCAGCCCCAGCATTTT. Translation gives CASSIDRGLNQPQHF.

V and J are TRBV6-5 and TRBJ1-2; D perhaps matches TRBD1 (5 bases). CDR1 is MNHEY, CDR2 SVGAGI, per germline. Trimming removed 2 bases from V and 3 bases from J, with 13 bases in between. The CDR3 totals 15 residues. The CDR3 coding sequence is TGTGCCAGCAGTTACAGTTCCAAAGGGGACTATGGCTACACCTTC. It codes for CASSYSSKGDYGYTF.

The CDR3 DNA reads as TGTGCCAGCAGCGTATTCCCCAGGGGGAGTAGGACTGAAGCTTTCTTT. Translation: CASSVFPRGSRTEAFF. This chain joins TRBV9 and TRBJ1-1, with 7 nucleotides matching TRBD1. After removal of 1 base from V and 5 bases from J, the junction contained 11 bases not matched to a gene. This CDR3 region has 16 residues. The germline gives CDR1 SGDLS, CDR2 YYNGEE.

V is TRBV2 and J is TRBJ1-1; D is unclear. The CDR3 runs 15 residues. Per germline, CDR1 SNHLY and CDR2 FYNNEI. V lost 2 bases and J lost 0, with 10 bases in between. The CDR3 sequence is CASSEQTTMNTEAFF. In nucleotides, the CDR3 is TGTGCCAGCAGTGAACAGACTACGATGAACACTGAAGCTTTCTTT. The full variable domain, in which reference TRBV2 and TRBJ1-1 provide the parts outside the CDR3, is EPEVTQTPSHQVTQMGQEVILRCVPISNHLYFYWYRQILGQKVEFLVSFYNNEISEKSEIFDDQFSVERPDGSNFTLKIRSTKLEDSAMYFCASSEQTTMNTEAFFGQGTRLTVV.

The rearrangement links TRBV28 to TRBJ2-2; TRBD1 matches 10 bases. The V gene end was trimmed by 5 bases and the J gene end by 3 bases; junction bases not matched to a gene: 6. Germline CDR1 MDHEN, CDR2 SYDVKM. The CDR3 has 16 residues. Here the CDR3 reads CASSLAGTGDTGELFF. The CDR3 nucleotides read TGTGCCAGCAGTCTCGCCGGGACAGGGGACACCGGGGAGCTGTTTTTT.

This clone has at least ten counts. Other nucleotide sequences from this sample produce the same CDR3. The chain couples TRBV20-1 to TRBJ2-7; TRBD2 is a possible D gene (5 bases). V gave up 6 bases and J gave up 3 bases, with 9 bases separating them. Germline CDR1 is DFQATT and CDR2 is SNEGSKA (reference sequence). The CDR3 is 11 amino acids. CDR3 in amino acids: CSAAGDYEQYF. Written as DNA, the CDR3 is TGCAGTGCCGCGGGCGACTACGAGCAGTACTTC.

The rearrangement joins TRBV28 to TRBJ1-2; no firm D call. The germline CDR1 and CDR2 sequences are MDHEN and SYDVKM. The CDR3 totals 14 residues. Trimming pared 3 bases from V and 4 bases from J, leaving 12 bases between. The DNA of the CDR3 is TGTGCCAGCAGTTTTACAAAACACAGCTATGGCTACACCTTC. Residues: CASSFTKHSYGYTF.

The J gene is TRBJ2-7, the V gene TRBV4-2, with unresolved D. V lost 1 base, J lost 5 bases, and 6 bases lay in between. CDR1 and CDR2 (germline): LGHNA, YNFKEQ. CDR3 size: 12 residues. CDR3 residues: CASSQGSHEQYF. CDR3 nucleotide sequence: TGTGCCAGCAGCCAAGGTTCTCACGAGCAGTACTTC.

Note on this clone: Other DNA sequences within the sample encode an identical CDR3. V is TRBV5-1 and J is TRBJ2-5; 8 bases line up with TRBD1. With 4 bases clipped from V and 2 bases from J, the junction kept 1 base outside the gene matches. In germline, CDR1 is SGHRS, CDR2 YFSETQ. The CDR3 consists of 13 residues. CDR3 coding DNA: TGCGCCAGCAGCGGGACAGGTCAAGAGACCCAGTACTTC. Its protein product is CASSGTGQETQYF.

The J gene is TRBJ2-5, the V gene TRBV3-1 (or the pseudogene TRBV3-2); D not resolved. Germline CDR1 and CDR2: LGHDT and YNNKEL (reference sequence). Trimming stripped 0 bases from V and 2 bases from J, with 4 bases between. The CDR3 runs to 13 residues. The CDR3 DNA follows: TGTGCCAGCAGCCAAGATCGTCAAGAGACCCAGTACTTC. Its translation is CASSQDRQETQYF.

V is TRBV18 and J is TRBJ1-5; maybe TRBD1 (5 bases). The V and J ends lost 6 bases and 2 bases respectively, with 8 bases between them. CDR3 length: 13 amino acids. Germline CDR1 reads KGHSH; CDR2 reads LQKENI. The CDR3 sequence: CASSQGGNQPQHF. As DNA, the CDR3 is TGTGCCAGCTCCCAAGGGGGCAATCAGCCCCAGCATTTT.

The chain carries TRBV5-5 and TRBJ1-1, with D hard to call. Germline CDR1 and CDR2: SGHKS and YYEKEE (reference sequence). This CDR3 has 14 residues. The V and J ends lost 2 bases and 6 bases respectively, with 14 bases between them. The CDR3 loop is CASSFGGISPEAFF. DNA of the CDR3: TGTGCCAGCAGCTTTGGCGGAATCTCCCCTGAAGCTTTCTTT.

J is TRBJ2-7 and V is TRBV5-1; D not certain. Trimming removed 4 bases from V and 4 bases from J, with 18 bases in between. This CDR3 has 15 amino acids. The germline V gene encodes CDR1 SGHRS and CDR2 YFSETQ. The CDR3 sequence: CASSPRSGHRYEQYF. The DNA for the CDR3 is TGCGCCAGCAGCCCCAGGTCCGGCCACCGGTACGAGCAGTACTTC.

CDR3 amino acids: CASSEGGSNEKLFF. The CDR3 region has the DNA TGTGCCAGCAGCGAAGGAGGGTCGAATGAAAAACTGTTTTTT. The chain uses TRBV9 and TRBJ1-4; no reliable D call. CDR3 length: 14 residues. The germline V gene has CDR1 SGDLS and CDR2 YYNGEE. V was clipped by 3 bases and J by 5 bases, with 11 bases between them.

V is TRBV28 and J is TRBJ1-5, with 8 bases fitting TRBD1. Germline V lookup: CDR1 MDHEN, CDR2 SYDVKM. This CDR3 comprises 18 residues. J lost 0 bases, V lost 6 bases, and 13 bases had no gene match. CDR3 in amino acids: CASSFITGGEGSNQPQHF. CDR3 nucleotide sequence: TGTGCCAGCAGCTTTATCACAGGGGGAGAGGGTAGCAATCAGCCCCAGCATTTT.

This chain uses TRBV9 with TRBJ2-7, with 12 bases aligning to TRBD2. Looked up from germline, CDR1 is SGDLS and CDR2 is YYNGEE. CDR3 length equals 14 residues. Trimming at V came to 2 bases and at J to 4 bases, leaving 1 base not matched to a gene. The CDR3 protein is CASSVLAGGYEQYF. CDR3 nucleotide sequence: TGTGCCAGCAGCGTTCTAGCGGGAGGGTACGAGCAGTACTTC.

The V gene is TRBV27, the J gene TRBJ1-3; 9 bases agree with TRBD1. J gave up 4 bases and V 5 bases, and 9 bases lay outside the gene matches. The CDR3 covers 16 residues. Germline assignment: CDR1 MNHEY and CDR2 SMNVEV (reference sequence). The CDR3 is CASSPMDRGIGNTIYF. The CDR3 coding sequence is TGTGCCAGCAGTCCCATGGACAGGGGAATCGGAAACACCATATATTTT.

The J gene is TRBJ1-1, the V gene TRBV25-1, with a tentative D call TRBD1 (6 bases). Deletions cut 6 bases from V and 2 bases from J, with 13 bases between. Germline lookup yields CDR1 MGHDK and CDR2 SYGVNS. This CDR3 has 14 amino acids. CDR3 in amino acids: CASRDRSTNTEAFF. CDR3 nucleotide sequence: TGTGCCAGCAGGGACAGAAGTACAAACACTGAAGCTTTCTTT.

CDR3 DNA: TGTGCCACCAGTGACGCGGGGGGGGACGTGGAGACCCAGTACTTC. Translating gives CATSDAGGDVETQYF. The chain combines TRBV24-1 with TRBJ2-5, with 9 bases lining up with TRBD2. Germline V gene lookup returns CDR1 KGHDR and CDR2 SFDVKD. This CDR3 region has 15 residues. Trimming took 4 bases from V and 5 from J; bases not matched to a gene: 7.

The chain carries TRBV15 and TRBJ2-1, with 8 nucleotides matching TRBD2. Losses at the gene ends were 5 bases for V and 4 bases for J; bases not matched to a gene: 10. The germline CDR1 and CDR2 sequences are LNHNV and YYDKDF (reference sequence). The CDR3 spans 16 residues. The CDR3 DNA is TGTGCCACCAGCGGCCGACCGGCGGGAGGATACAATGAGCAGTTCTTC. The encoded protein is CATSGRPAGGYNEQFF.

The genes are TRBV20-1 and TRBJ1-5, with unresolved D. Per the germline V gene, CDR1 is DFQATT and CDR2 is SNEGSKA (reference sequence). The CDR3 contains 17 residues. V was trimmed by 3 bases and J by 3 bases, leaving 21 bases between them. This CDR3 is CSASPQTGLASNQPQHF. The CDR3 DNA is TGCAGTGCTAGTCCGCAGACGGGGTTGGCGTCCAATCAGCCCCAGCATTTT.

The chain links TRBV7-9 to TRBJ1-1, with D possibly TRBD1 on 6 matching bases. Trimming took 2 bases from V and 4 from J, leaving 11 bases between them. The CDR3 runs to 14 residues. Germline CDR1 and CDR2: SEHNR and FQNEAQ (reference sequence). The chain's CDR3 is CASSLTGRSTEAFF. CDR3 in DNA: TGTGCCAGCAGCTTAACAGGGCGAAGCACTGAAGCTTTCTTT.

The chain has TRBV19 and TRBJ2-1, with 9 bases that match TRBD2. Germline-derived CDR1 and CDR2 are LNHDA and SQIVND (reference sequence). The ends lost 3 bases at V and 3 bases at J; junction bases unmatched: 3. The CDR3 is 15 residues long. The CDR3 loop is CASSMAGGIYNEQFF. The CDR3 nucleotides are TGTGCCAGTAGTATGGCGGGAGGGATCTACAATGAGCAGTTCTTC.

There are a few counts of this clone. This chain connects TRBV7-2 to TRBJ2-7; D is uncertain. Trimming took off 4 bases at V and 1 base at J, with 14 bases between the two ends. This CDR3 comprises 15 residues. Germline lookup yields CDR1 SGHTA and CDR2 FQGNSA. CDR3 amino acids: CASSSSVLNSYEQYF. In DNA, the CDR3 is TGTGCCAGCAGCTCGTCCGTATTAAATTCCTACGAGCAGTACTTC.

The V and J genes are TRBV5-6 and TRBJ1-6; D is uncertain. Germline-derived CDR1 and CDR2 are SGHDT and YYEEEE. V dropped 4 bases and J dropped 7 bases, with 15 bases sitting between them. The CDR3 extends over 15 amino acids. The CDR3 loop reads CASSPSGIPNSPLHF. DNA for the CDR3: TGTGCCAGCAGCCCTAGCGGGATACCAAATTCACCCCTCCACTTT.

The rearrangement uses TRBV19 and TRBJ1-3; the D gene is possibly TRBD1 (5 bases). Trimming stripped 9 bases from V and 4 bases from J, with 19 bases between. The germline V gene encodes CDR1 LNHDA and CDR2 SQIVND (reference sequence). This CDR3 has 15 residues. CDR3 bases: TGTGCCAGCACCCGCCTAGGGGTAGAAGGAAACACCATATATTTT. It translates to CASTRLGVEGNTIYF.

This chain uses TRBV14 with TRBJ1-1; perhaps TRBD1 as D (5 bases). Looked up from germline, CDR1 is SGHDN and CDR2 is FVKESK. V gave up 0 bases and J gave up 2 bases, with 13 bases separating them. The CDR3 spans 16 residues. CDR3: CASSQDQGRVNTEAFF. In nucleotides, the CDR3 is TGTGCCAGCAGCCAAGATCAGGGCAGAGTAAACACTGAAGCTTTCTTT.